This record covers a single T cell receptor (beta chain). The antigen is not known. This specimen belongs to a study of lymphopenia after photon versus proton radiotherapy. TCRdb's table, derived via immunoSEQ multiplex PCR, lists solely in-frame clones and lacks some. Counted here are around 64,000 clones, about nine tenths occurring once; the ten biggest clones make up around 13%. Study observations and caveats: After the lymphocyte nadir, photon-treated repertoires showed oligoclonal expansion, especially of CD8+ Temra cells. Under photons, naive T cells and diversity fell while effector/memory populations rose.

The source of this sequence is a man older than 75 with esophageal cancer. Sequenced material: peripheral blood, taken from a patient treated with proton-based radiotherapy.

DNA for the CDR3: TGCGCCAGCAGCCAAGGGACGGGGGCCGCAGATACGCAGTATTTT. Translated: CASSQGTGAADTQYF. The chain joins TRBV4-3 to TRBJ2-3; D tentatively fits TRBD1 or TRBD2 (6 bases each). CDR3 size: 15 residues. CDR1 and CDR2 (germline): LGHNA, YSLEER. V dropped 1 base and J dropped 4 bases, with 12 bases sitting between them.